This TCR beta chain was observed in a study of blood T cell repertoires in COVID-19. CDR3 size: 15 residues. J lost 8 bases, V lost 5 bases, and 11 bases had no gene match. Germline V gene sequence: CDR1 MDHEN, CDR2 SYDVKM. Libraries were prepared by immunoSEQ multiplex PCR; TCRdb keeps only in-frame clonotypes and omits some of them. The sample has 200,000 to 250,000 clones; more than 85% are singletons. This sequence was found in a woman between 50 and 59 years old who had recovered from COVID-19. V is TRBV28 and J is TRBJ1-2, with 10 bases aligning to TRBD1. Material for sequencing was PBMCs or T cells enriched from blood (not recorded which). The CDR3 reads CASSLGDRGSRGYTF. The CDR3 region has the DNA TGTGCCAGCAGTCTCGGGGACAGGGGTTCTCGAGGCTACACCTTC.